This entry concerns a single TCR beta chain. Antigen: not known. The sample originates from a study of cytomegalovirus exposure and HLA in healthy donors. Study results and limitations: A previous analysis found most TCR beta V segments productive roughly 87% or roughly 30% of the time. Presence/absence analyses assumed roughly uniform sequencing depth across donors, which may not hold. Indistinguishability led to the exclusion of some V segments, TRBV6-2 and TRBV6-3 included. Researchers reportedly found TCR beta sequences accurately predicted most subjects' HLA-A and HLA-B alleles.

V was shortened by 0 bases and J by 5 bases, with 11 bases between the two germline ends. Germline CDR1 and CDR2: MNHEY and SMNVEV (reference sequence). CDR3 size: 15 residues. 60 Vbeta and 13 Jbeta primers were used in PCR. Libraries were prepared by immunoSEQ multiplex PCR; TCRdb keeps only in-frame clonotypes and omits some of them. The sample includes approximately 200,000 clones, about 81% seen only once; the top ten take about 5%. The receptor was isolated from a man aged 30 to 39 in good health and CMV-seropositive. The sequencing sample was made of PBMCs. The chain links TRBV27 to TRBJ1-5, with D uncertain. CDR3: CASSLSAGSHQPQHF. The CDR3 region has the DNA TGTGCCAGCAGTTTATCAGCGGGGTCTCATCAGCCCCAGCATTTT.